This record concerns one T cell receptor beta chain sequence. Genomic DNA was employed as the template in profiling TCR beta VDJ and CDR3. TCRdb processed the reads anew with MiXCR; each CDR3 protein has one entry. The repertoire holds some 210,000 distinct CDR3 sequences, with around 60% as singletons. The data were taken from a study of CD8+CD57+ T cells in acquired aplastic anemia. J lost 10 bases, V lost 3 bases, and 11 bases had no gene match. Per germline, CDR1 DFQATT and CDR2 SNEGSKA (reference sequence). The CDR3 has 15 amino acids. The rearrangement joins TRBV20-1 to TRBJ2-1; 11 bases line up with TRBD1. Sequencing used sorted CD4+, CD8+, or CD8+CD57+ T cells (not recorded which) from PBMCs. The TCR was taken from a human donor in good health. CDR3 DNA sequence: TGCAGTGCTAGGTTGGGGACAGGGGGACTAGGGGAGCAGTTCTTC. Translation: CSARLGTGGLGEQFF.